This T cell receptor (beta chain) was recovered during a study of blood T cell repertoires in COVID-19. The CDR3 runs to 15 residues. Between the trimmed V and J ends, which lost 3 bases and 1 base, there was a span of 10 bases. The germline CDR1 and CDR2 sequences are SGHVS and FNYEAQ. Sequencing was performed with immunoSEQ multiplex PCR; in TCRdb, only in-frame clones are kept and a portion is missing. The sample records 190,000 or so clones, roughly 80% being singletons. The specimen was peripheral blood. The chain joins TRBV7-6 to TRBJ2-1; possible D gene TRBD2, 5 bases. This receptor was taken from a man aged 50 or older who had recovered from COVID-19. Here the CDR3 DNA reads TGTGCCAGCAGCTTGGACTCAGTTTCCTACAATGAGCAGTTCTTC. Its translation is CASSLDSVSYNEQFF.